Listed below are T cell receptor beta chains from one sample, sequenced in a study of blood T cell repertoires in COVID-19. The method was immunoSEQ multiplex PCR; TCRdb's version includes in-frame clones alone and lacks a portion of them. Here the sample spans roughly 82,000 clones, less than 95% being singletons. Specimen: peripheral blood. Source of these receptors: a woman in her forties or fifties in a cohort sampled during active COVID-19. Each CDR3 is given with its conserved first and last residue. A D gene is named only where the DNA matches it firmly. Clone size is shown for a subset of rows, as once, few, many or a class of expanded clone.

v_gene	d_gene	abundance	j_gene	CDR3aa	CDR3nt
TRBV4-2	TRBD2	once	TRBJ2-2	CASSLYHASGSNTGELFF	TGTGCCAGCAGCCTATACCATGCTAGCGGGAGTAACACCGGGGAGCTGTTTTTT
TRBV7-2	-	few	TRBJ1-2	CASSLSNLGRQAGYGYTF	TGTGCCAGCAGCTTAAGCAACCTGGGACGTCAAGCGGGGTATGGCTACACCTTC
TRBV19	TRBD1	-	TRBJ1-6	CASSLARQGASPLHF	TGTGCCAGTAGTCTCGCGCGACAGGGGGCTTCACCCCTCCACTTT
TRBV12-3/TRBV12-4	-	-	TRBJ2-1	CASSFAGFNEQFF	TGTGCCAGCAGTTTTGCAGGATTCAATGAGCAGTTCTTC
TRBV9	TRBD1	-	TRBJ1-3	CASSALGRGLDGNTIYF	TGTGCCAGCAGCGCTCTGGGAAGGGGGCTGGATGGAAACACCATATATTTT
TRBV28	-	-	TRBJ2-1	CASSSKGVGSYNEQFF	TGTGCCAGCAGTTCAAAAGGGGTAGGCTCCTACAATGAGCAGTTCTTC
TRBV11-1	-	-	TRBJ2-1	CASSSRLSSYNEQFF	TGTGCCAGCAGCTCAAGACTAAGCTCCTACAATGAGCAGTTCTTC
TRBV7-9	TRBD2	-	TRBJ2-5	CASSLPGLAGKETQYF	TGTGCCAGCAGCCTCCCGGGACTAGCGGGAAAAGAGACCCAGTACTTC
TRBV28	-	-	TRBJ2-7	CASRLPGTYEQYF	TGTGCCAGCAGACTACCGGGGACCTACGAGCAGTACTTC
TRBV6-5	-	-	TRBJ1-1	CASTLGGGDTEAFF	TGTGCCAGCACCCTAGGGGGAGGGGACACTGAAGCTTTCTTT
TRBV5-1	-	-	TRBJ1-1	CASSSPGIAEAFF	TGCGCCAGCAGCTCTCCCGGGATAGCTGAAGCTTTCTTT
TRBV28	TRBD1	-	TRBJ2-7	CASSSGQGSREQYF	TGTGCCAGCAGTTCGGGACAGGGAAGTCGCGAGCAGTACTTC
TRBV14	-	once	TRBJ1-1	CASSSRTGREAFF	TGTGCCAGCAGCTCTCGAACCGGGAGAGAAGCTTTCTTT
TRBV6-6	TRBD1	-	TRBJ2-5	CASSPAGGTGETQYF	TGTGCCAGCAGCCCAGCAGGGGGCACTGGGGAGACCCAGTACTTC
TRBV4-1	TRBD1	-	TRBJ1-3	CASSQESWAGGSGNTIYF	TGCGCCAGCAGCCAAGAGAGCTGGGCAGGGGGCTCTGGAAACACCATATATTTT
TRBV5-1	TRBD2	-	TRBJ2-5	CASSLAGTSGPQETQYF	TGCGCCAGCAGCTTGGCGGGGACTAGCGGGCCACAAGAGACCCAGTACTTC
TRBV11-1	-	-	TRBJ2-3	CASSLGGGQYF	TGTGCCAGCAGCTTGGGAGGGGGGCAGTATTTT
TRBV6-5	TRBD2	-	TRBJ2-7	CASSYGGGRGEQYF	TGTGCCAGCAGTTACGGGGGAGGGAGAGGCGAGCAGTACTTC
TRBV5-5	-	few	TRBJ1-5	CASSRYQTGSNQPQHF	TGTGCCAGCAGCCGATACCAGACAGGCTCCAATCAGCCCCAGCATTTT
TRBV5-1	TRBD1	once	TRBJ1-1	CASSQGTGVGNTEAFF	TGCGCCAGCAGCCAAGGGACAGGGGTAGGGAACACTGAAGCTTTCTTT
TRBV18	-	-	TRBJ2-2	CASSPRESNTGELFF	TGTGCCAGCTCACCCAGGGAATCGAACACCGGGGAGCTGTTTTTT
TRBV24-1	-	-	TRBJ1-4	CATSDFKQGEKLFF	TGTGCCACCAGTGATTTTAAGCAGGGGGAAAAACTGTTTTTT
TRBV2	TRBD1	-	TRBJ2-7	CASSERTGSHEQYF	TGTGCCAGCAGTGAACGGACAGGGAGCCACGAGCAGTACTTC
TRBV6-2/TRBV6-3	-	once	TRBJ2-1	CASSYSVGTFLHNEQFF	TGTGCCAGCAGTTATTCGGTGGGGACTTTTCTTCACAATGAGCAGTTCTTC
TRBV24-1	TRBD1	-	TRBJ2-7	CATSEPGQYEQYF	TGTGCCACCAGTGAACCGGGACAGTACGAGCAGTACTTC
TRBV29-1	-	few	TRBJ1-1	CSVVPVGGNTEAFF	TGCAGCGTTGTCCCGGTGGGGGGGAACACTGAAGCTTTCTTT
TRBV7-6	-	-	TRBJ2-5	CASSPTPAQGGGETQYF	TGTGCCAGCAGCCCTACCCCGGCACAGGGCGGCGGGGAGACCCAGTACTTC
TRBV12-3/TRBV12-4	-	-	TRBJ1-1	CASSLHPGVEAFF	TGTGCCAGCAGTTTACATCCAGGGGTTGAAGCTTTCTTT